The T cell receptor (beta chain) described here comes from a study of shared clonotypes between healthy human individuals. Data came from immunoSEQ multiplex PCR; TCRdb stores just in-frame clones and leaves some out. The top ten clones hold around 1.8% of a sample with around 1.9 million clones, about 94% of them seen once. CD45RO negativity and positive selection for CCR7 defined naive CD8 cells, a population that excluded terminally differentiated effector memory CD45RA+ cells. The sample consisted of naive CD8+ T cells from PBMCs. This clonotype originated in a man younger than 35 in good health. Some clones in this sample may be carry-over from other donors' samples.

The CDR3 bases are TGTGCCATCAGTGAGCCGACAGGGGCTAACGAGCAGTACTTC. It codes for CAISEPTGANEQYF. The chain uses TRBV10-3 and TRBJ2-7; TRBD1 aligns across 8 bases. The V gene end was trimmed by 2 bases and the J gene end by 5 bases; junction bases not matched to a gene: 5. Germline loops: CDR1 ENHRY, CDR2 SYGVKD. The CDR3 totals 14 residues.